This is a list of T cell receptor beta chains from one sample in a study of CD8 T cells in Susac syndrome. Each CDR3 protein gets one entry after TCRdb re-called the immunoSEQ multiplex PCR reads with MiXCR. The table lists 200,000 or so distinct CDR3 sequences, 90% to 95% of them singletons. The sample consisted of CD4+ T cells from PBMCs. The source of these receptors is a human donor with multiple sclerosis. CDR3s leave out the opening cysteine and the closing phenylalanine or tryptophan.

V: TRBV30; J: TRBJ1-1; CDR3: AWSPAGTGRRKAF
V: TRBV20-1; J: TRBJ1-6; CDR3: SAMSTGWDNSPLH
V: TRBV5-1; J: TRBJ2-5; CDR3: ASRGGLETQY
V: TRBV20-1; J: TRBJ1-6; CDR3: SAREIRGGNSPLH
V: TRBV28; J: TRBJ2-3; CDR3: ASSPGTYTQY
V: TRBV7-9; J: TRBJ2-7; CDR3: ASSLGVASAYEQY
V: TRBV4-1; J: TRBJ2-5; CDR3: ASSQRTDQETQY
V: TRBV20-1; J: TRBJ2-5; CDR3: SAAPRTKMTQY
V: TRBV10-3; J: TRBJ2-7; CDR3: AISESGGEQY
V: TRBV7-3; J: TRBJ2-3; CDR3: ASSSTKTTDTQY
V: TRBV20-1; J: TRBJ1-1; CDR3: SASEDVTTEAF
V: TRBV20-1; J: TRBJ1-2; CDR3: RWGNGYT
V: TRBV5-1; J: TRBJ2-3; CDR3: ASSFLAGGSDTQY
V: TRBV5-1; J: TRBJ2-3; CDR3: ASSPGPMTDTQY
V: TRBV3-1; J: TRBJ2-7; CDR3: ASSPGQGTSYEQY
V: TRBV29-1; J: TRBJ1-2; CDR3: SVARSGDYGYT
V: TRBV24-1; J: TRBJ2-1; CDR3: ATSDGGGPYNEQF
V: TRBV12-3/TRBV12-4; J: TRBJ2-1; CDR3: ASSRGTLHTNNEQF
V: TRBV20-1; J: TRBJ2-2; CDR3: SARPDGTGELF
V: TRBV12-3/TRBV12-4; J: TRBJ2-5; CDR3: ASRLGTEWGETQY
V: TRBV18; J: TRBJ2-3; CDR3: ASATTDTQY
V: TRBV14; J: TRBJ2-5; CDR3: ASSPGFETQY
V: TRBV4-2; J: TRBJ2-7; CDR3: ASSQRRLAGADEQY
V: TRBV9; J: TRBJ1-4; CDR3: ASSLGERDEKLF
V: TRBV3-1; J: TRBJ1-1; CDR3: ASSPASHGGMKRI
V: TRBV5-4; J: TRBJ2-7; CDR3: ASSAGTSGREQY
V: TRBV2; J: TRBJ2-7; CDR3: ASRVSGIYEQY
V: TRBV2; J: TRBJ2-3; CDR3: ASSERYTDTQY
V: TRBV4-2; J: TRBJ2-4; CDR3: ASSRGLAGEAKNIQY
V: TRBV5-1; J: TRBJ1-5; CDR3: ASADRVGDQPQH
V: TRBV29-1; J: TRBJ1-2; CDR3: SVGGGQGSDGYT
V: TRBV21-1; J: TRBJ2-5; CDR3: ASTERDREGETQY